This T cell receptor beta chain was profiled in a study of CD8 T cells in ankylosing spondylitis. Molecular-barcoded quantitative 5'-RACE produced these TCR beta libraries. TCRdb ran MiXCR on the 5' RACE reads and lists one entry per CDR3 protein. The data show some 200,000 distinct CDR3 sequences, under 30% seen once. Many counts were recorded for this clonotype. The J segment lost 4 bases and the V segment lost 6 bases, leaving 10 bases of the junction unmatched. Germline V gene sequence: CDR1 MNHNS, CDR2 SASEGT. This CDR3 has 15 residues. Sequencing was performed on blood, either unsorted or a sorted T cell fraction (not recorded which). This clonotype was obtained from a male donor with ankylosing spondylitis or in good health (not recorded which). The rearrangement uses TRBV6-1 and TRBJ2-5; the match to TRBD2 covers 8 bases. The CDR3 DNA is TGTGCCAGCAGGGCAGCGGGAGATACAGGAGAGACCCAGTACTTC. This gives the protein CASRAAGDTGETQYF.